This entry features one T cell receptor beta chain sequence. This sample is part of a study of blood T cell repertoires in COVID-19. Profiled with immunoSEQ multiplex PCR; TCRdb holds only in-frame clones, not every one. This table holds roughly 87,000 clones, about 80% found once. There are 16 residues in the CDR3. Trimming cost V 3 bases and J 3 bases; bases outside gene matches: 7. Germline CDR1 is SGHVS and CDR2 is FNYEAQ. The V call is TRBV7-6, the J call TRBJ1-4, with TRBD1 matching 7 bases. The sample consisted of peripheral blood. The sequence was obtained from a woman aged 50 to 60 with acute or convalescent COVID-19. The DNA of the CDR3 is TGTGCCAGCAGCTTGTATTCAGGGGGTTCTAATGAAAAACTGTTTTTT. Residues: CASSLYSGGSNEKLFF.